Listed below are T cell receptor beta chains from one sample, sequenced in a study of cytomegalovirus exposure and HLA in healthy donors. Profiling relied on immunoSEQ multiplex PCR, and the TCRdb table lists in-frame clones only, not all of them. The profile shows over 60,000 clones, roughly 75% of them singletons. The sample consisted of PBMCs. These receptors all stem from a woman aged 30 to 39 in good health and CMV-seropositive. The CDR3 runs from the conserved cysteine through the conserved F or W. Each record gives: CDR3 protein, CDR3 DNA, clone size, V gene, J gene, D gene. The D gene is left open where the match is weak. The size field is filled for only some rows; it gives once, few, many or a size class.

CASSQEVGQGGSNEQFF	TGCGCCAGCAGCCAAGAGGTAGGACAGGGGGGATCCAATGAGCAGTTCTTC	few	TRBV4-3	TRBJ2-1	TRBD1
CASSLGQAQETQYF	TGTGCCAGCAGCTTGGGACAGGCTCAAGAGACCCAGTACTTC	once	TRBV5-4	TRBJ2-5	NA
CSVGTGWGNEQFF	TGCAGCGTGGGGACAGGGTGGGGAAATGAGCAGTTCTTC	NA	TRBV29-1	TRBJ2-1	TRBD1
CASSYRAERLGEQFF	TGTGCCAGCAGTTACCGAGCGGAGAGGCTTGGTGAGCAGTTCTTC	few	TRBV6-5	TRBJ2-1	NA
CASSSIGDRGQETQYF	TGTGCCAGCAGTTCCATCGGGGACAGGGGGCAAGAGACCCAGTACTTC	NA	TRBV27	TRBJ2-5	TRBD1
CASKGESYNSPLHF	TGCGCCAGCAAGGGAGAATCCTATAATTCACCCCTCCACTTT	NA	TRBV10-2	TRBJ1-6	NA
CASRPTRPGGGGYTF	TGTGCCAGCAGACCCACCCGTCCAGGGGGAGGTGGCTACACCTTC	NA	TRBV28	TRBJ1-2	TRBD1
CASSLGLEETGELFF	TGTGCCAGCAGCTTGGGCCTCGAGGAGACCGGGGAGCTGTTTTTT	few	TRBV5-6	TRBJ2-2	NA
CASIPGTGIYNEQFF	TGTGCCAGCATCCCCGGGACAGGAATATACAATGAGCAGTTCTTC	NA	TRBV2	TRBJ2-1	TRBD1
CASSSGSTGELFF	TGTGCCAGCAGTAGCGGGAGCACCGGGGAGCTGTTTTTT	NA	TRBV6-4	TRBJ2-2	TRBD2
CASSLAAGADTQYF	TGTGCCAGCAGCTTAGCCGCGGGGGCAGATACGCAGTATTTT	NA	TRBV7-3	TRBJ2-3	TRBD2
CASRQGAGNTIYF	TGTGCCAGTAGACAGGGGGCTGGAAACACCATATATTTT	NA	TRBV19	TRBJ1-3	TRBD1
CSAAEIAGGDTQYF	TGCAGCGCGGCCGAGATTGCGGGAGGAGATACGCAGTATTTT	NA	TRBV29-1	TRBJ2-3	TRBD2
CASSSQRGVGLQFF	TGTGCCAGCAGCTCCCAGCGGGGGGTAGGGTTGCAGTTCTTC	NA	TRBV7-2	TRBJ2-1	TRBD2
CASSRQAMPSYEQYF	TGTGCCAGCAGCCGACAGGCTATGCCATCCTACGAGCAGTACTTC	NA	TRBV7-2	TRBJ2-7	NA
CASSQLTEIPAFF	TGTGCCAGCAGTCAACTCACAGAGATTCCAGCTTTCTTT	NA	TRBV6-1	TRBJ1-1	NA
CASSPAVGSTRVLPKNIQYF	TGTGCCAGCTCACCAGCGGTTGGGTCTACCAGGGTTTTACCCAAAAACATTCAGTACTTC	NA	TRBV18	TRBJ2-4	NA
CASSLTRATGELFF	TGTGCCAGCAGCTTAACTAGGGCTACCGGGGAGCTGTTTTTT	once	TRBV14	TRBJ2-2	NA
CSVGRQGKDTEAFF	TGCAGCGTTGGAAGACAGGGGAAGGACACTGAAGCTTTCTTT	NA	TRBV29-1	TRBJ1-1	TRBD1
CASRPDRVNYNEQFF	TGCGCCAGCAGGCCGGACAGGGTCAATTACAATGAGCAGTTCTTC	NA	TRBV5-1	TRBJ2-1	TRBD1
CASKTGTANTEAFF	TGTGCCAGTAAGACCGGGACAGCTAACACTGAAGCTTTCTTT	NA	TRBV6-6	TRBJ1-1	TRBD1
CASSPPRQGASGNTIYF	TGTGCCAGCTCACCACCTCGACAGGGGGCATCCGGAAACACCATATATTTT	NA	TRBV18	TRBJ1-3	TRBD1
CASSIGLGEQYF	TGTGCCAGTAGTATAGGCCTGGGCGAGCAGTACTTC	NA	TRBV19	TRBJ2-7	NA